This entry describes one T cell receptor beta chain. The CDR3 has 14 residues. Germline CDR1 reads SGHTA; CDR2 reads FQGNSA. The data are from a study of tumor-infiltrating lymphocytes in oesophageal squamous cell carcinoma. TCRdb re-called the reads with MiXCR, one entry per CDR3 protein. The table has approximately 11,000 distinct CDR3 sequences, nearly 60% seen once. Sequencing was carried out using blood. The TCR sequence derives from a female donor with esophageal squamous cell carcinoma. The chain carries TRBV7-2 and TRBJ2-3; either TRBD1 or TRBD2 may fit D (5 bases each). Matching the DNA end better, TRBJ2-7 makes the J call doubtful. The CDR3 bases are TGTGCCAGCAGCTTACTAGCCTCTGAGGGGGAGCAGTACTTC. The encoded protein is CASSLLASEGEQYF.